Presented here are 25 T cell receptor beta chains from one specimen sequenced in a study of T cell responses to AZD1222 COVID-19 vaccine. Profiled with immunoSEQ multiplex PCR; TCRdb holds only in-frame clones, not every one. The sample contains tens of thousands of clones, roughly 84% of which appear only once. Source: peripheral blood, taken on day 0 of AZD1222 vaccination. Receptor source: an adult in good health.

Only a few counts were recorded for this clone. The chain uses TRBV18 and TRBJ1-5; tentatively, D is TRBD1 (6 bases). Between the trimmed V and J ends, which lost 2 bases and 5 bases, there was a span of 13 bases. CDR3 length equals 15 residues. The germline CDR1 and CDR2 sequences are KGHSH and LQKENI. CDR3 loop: CASSPGGRGHQPQHF. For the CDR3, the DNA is TGTGCCAGCTCACCAGGAGGCAGGGGACATCAGCCCCAGCATTTT.

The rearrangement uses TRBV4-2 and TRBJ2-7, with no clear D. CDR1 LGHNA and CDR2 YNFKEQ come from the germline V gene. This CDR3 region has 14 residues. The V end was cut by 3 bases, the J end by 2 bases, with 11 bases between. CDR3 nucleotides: TGTGCCAGCAGCCAGAGGCTGGGGACCTACGAGCAGTACTTC. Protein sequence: CASSQRLGTYEQYF.

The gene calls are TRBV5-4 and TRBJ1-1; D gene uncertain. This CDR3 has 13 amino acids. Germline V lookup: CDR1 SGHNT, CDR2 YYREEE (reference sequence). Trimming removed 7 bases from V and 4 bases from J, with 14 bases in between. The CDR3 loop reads CASGPRAGTEAFF. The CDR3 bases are TGTGCCAGCGGCCCCAGAGCTGGCACTGAAGCTTTCTTT.

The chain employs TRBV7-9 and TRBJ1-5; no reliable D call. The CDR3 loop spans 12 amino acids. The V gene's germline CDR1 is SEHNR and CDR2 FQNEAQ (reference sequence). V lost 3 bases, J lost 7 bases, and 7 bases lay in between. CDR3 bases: TGTGCCAGCAGCTTGTCTTCCCAGCCCCAGCATTTT. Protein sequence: CASSLSSQPQHF. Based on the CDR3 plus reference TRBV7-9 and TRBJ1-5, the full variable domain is DTGVSQNPRHKITKRGQNVTFRCDPISEHNRLYWYRQTLGQGPEFLTYFQNEAQLEKSRLLSDRFSAERPKGSFSTLEIQRTEQGDSAMYLCASSLSSQPQHFGDGTRLSIL.

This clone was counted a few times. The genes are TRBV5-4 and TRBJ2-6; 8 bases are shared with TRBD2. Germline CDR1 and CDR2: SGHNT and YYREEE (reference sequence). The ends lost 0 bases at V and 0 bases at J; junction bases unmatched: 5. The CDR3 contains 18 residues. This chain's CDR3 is CASSLGGRGASGANVLTF. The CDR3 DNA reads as TGTGCCAGCAGCTTGGGCGGGCGGGGGGCCTCTGGGGCCAACGTCCTGACTTTC.

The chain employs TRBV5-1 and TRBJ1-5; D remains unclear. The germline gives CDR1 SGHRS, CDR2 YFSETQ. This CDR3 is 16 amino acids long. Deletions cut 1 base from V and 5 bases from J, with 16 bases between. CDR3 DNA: TGCGCCAGCAGCTTGTCGTTCATCGAGAGATATCAGCCCCAGCATTTT. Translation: CASSLSFIERYQPQHF.

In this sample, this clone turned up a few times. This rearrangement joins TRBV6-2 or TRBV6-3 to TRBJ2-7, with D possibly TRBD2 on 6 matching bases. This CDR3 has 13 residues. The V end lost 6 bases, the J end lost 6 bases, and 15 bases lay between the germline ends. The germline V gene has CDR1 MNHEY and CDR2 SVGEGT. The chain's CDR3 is CASSRLERSEQYF. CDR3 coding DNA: TGTGCCAGCAGCAGACTAGAGCGGAGCGAGCAGTACTTC.

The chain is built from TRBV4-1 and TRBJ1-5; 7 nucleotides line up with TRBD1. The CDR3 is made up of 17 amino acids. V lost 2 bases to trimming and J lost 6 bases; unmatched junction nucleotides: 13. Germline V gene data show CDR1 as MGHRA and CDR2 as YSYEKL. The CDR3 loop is CASSQNSGGTDFQPQHF. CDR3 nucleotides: TGCGCCAGCAGCCAAAATTCGGGTGGGACAGATTTTCAGCCCCAGCATTTT.

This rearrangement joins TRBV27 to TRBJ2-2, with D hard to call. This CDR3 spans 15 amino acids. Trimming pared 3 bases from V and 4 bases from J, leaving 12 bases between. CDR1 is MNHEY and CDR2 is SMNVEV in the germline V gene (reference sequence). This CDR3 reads CASSLRRTSTGELFF. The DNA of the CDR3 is TGTGCCAGCAGTTTGCGCAGGACCAGCACCGGGGAGCTGTTTTTT.

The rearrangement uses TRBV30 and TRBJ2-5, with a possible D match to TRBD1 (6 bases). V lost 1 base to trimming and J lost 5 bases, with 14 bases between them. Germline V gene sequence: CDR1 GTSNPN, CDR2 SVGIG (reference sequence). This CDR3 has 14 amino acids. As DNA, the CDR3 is TGTGCCTGGAGTGAGACACAGGGCGGGGAGACCCAGTACTTC. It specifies CAWSETQGGETQYF.

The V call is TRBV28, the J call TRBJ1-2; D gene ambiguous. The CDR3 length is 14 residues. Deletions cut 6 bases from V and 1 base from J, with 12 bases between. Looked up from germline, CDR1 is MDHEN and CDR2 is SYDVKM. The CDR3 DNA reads TGTGCCAGCAGCCCATCCTACAGTAACTATGGCTACACCTTC. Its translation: CASSPSYSNYGYTF.

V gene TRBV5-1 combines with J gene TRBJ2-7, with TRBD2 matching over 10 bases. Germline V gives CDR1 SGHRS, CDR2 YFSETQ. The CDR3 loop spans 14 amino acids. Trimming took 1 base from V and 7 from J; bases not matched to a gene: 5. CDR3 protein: CASSLSSGGSEQYF. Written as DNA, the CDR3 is TGCGCCAGCAGCTTGTCTAGCGGGGGAAGTGAGCAGTACTTC.

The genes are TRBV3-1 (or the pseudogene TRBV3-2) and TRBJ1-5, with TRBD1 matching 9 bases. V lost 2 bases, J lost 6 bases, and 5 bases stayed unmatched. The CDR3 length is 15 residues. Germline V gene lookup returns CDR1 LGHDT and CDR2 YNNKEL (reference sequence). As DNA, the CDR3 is TGTGCCAGCAGCCAACGTGGGACAGGGAGTCAGCCCCAGCATTTT. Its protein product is CASSQRGTGSQPQHF.

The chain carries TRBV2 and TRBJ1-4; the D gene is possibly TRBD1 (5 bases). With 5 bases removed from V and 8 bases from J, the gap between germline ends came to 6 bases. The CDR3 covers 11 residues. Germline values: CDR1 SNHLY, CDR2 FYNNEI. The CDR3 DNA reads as TGTGCCAGCAGTTGGGGGGAAAAACTGTTTTTT. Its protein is CASSWGEKLFF.

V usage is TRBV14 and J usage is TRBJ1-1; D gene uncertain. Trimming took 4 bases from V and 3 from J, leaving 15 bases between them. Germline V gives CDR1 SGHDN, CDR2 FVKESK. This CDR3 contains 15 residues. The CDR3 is CASSPLGREDTEAFF. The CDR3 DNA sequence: TGTGCCAGCAGCCCCCTCGGCCGGGAGGACACTGAAGCTTTCTTT. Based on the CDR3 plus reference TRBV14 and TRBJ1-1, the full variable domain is EAGVTQFPSHSVIEKGQTVTLRCDPISGHDNLYWYRRVMGKEIKFLLHFVKESKQDESGMPNNRFLAERTGGTYSTLKVQPAELEDSGVYFCASSPLGREDTEAFFGQGTRLTVV.

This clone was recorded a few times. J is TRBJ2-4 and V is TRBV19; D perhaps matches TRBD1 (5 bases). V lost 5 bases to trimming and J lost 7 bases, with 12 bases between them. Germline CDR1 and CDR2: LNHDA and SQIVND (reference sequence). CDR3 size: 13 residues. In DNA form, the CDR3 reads TGTGCCAGTAGTCTGGGCCCAGGGAACATTCAGTACTTC. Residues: CASSLGPGNIQYF.

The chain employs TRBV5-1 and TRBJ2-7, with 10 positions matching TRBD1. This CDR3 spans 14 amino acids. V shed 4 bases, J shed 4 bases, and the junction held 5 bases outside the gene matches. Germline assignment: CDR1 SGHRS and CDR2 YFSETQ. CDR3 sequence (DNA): TGCGCCAGCAGCAGGGACAGGGGTTTGTACGAGCAGTACTTC. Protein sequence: CASSRDRGLYEQYF.

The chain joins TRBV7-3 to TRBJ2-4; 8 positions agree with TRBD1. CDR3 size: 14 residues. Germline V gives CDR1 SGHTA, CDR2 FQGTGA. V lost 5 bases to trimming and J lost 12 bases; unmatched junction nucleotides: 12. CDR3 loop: CASSRQSTGGPQYF. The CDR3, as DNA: TGTGCCAGCAGCCGCCAAAGTACAGGGGGACCTCAGTACTTC.

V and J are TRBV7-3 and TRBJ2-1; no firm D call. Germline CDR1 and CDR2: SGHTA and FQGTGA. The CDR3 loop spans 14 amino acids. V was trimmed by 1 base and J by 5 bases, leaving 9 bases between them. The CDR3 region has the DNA TGTGCCAGCAGCTTAAGTGGTCGGCACAATGAGCAGTTCTTC. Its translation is CASSLSGRHNEQFF.

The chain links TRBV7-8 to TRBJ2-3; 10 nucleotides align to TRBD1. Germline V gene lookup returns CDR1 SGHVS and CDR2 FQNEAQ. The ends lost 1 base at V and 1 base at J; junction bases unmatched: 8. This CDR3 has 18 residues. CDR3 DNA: TGTGCCAGCAGCTTAGGGGACAGGGGCGCGGCCCGCACAGATACGCAGTATTTT. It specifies CASSLGDRGAARTDTQYF.

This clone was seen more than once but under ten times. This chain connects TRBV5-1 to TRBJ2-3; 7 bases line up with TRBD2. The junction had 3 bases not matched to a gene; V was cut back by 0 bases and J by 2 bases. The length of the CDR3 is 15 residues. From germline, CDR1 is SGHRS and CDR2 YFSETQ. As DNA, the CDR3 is TGCGCCAGCAGCTTGGATGCGGGGGTCACAGATACGCAGTATTTT. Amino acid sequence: CASSLDAGVTDTQYF.

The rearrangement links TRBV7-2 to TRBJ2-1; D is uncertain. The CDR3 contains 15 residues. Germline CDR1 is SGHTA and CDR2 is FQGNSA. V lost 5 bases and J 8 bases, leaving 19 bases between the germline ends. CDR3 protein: CASSPGGSGGYEQFF. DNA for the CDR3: TGTGCCAGCAGCCCTGGTGGGTCCGGTGGGTATGAGCAGTTCTTC.

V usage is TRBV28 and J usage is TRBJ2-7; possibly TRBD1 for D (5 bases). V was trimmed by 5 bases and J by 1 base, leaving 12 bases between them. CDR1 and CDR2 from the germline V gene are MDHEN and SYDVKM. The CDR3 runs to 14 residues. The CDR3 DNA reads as TGTGCCAGCAGTAGCCCAGGGTATTCCTACGAGCAGTACTTC. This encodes CASSSPGYSYEQYF. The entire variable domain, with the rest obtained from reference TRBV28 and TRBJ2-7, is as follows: DVKVTQSSRYLVKRTGEKVFLECVQDMDHENMFWYRQDPGLGLRLIYFSYDVKMKEKGDIPEGYSVSREKKERFSLILESASTNQTSMYLCASSSPGYSYEQYFGPGTRLTVT.

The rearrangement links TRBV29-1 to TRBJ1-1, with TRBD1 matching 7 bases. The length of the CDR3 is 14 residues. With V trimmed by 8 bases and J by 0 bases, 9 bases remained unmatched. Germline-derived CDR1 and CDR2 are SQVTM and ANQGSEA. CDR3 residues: CSPWTGTLNTEAFF. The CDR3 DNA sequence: TGCAGCCCTTGGACAGGAACATTGAACACTGAAGCTTTCTTT.

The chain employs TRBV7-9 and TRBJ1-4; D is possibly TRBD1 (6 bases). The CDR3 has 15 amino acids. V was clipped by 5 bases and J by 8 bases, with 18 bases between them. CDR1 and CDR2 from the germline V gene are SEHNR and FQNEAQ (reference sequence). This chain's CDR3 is CASSRTGTRGEKLFF. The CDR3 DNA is TGTGCCAGCAGCCGGACCGGGACAAGGGGAGAAAAACTGTTTTTT.